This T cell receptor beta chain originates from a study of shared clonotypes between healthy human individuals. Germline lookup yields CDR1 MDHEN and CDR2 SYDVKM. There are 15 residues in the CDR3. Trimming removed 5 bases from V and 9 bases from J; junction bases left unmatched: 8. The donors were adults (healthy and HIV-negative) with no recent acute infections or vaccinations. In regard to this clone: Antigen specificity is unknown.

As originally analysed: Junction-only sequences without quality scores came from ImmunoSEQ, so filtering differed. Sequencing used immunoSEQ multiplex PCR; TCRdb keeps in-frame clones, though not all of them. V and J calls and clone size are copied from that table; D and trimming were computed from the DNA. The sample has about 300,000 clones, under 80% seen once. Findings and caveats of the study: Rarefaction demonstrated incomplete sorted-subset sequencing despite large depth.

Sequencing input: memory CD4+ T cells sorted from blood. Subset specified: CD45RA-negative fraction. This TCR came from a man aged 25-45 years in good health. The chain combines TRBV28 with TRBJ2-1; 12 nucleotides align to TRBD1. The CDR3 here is CASSPPGQGAGEQFF. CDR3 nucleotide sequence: TGTGCCAGCAGTCCGCCGGGACAGGGGGCCGGTGAGCAGTTCTTC.